This T cell receptor beta chain stems from a study of CD8 T cells in ankylosing spondylitis (dated by TCRdb to the late 2010s). Context from the whole study: To find TCR variants linked to disease, the study profiled T cell receptor beta repertoires in ankylosing spondylitis patients and healthy donors. The whole study cohort included over a hundred healthy donors and around 25 ankylosing spondylitis patients. Peripheral blood samples were taken, and synovial fluid was additionally collected from ankylosing spondylitis patients. Paper-wide results and their limitations: The disease-linked clones showed a CD8+ phenotype and occurred at relatively low frequencies in peripheral blood. Some TCR beta motif variants had previously been reported in synovial fluid and blood of reactive arthritis patients, which suggested common disease-initiation mechanisms. Blood from ankylosing spondylitis patients appeared to be characterized by a TCR beta motif made up of fewer than ten highly homologous amino acid variants. Significant enrichment of the disease-linked clones was reported in matched synovial fluid samples from ankylosing spondylitis patients.

The data were produced on an Illumina HiSeq 2500. Quantitative 5'-RACE with molecular barcodes was the method used to prepare the TCR beta libraries. The paper's data handling went like this. A new computational method, built on a probabilistic model of VDJ rearrangement, was used to identify disease-linked TCR variants. TCRdb reworked the public reads: Q25 trimming with fastp, MiXCR clone assembly, productive beta chains retained. For every CDR3 protein sequence, its rows merge into one entry that carries the most common genes and DNA. The V and J calls were not made by the authors but by TCRdb's processing. Present in this sample are 50,000 to 70,000 distinct CDR3 sequences, about 6% of which were seen just once. The ten biggest clones cover roughly 5% of the sample. This clonotype was seen repeatedly, ten times or more. No cognate antigen has been identified for it. The sample holds no much larger clone one base away, and base qualities are not on file.

Synovial fluid samples and blood samples obtained from the same ankylosing spondylitis patients were matched. Reading the germline V gene gives CDR1 KGHSH and CDR2 LQKENI. Trimming accounts for 8 bases at V and 4 bases at J, while the number of junction bases matched to no gene is 13. Spanning cysteine to phenylalanine, the CDR3 consists of 15 amino acids. Only the CDR3 region is kept as DNA, spanning 45 bases read in frame from base 1. The rearranged chain carries TRBV18 and TRBJ2-7; 8 central nucleotides agree with TRBD1. This clonotype was obtained from a male donor with ankylosing spondylitis. The sample comprised synovial fluid, either unsorted or a sorted T cell fraction (not recorded which). For the CDR3, the sequence is CASRNDRGFFYEQYF. The sequenced DNA: TGTGCCAGCCGTAATGACAGGGGCTTTTTTTACGAGCAGTACTTC.